The 30 T cell receptor beta chains below all came from one sample that was sequenced in a study of glioma-infiltrating T cells. Amplification of TCR alpha and beta CDR3 regions from RNA used iRepertoire nested multiplex PCR. TCRdb reprocessed the multiplex PCR reads with MiXCR, giving one entry per CDR3 protein. The sample records about 130,000 distinct CDR3 sequences, roughly 24% being singletons. Sequencing used glioma tissue, nonneoplastic brain tissue, or PBMCs (not recorded which). All receptors derive from a human donor with low-grade glioma or glioblastoma, undergoing nonglioma brain surgery, or in good health (not recorded which).

This clonotype was counted ten times or more. The chain uses TRBV28 and TRBJ2-3, with D possibly matching TRBD2 (5 bases). The CDR3 loop spans 16 amino acids. V shed 7 bases and J shed 0 bases, with 17 bases lying between them. Germline V gives CDR1 MDHEN, CDR2 SYDVKM. CDR3 nucleotide sequence: TGTGCCAGCACAGGCCGAACTAGGTCGAGCACAGATACGCAGTATTTT. Its translation is CASTGRTRSSTDTQYF.

With regard to this clonotype: A much larger clonotype is one base distant, so this may be a read error. The chain links TRBV27 to TRBJ2-7; D may match TRBD1 or TRBD2 (5 bases each). CDR1 MNHEY and CDR2 SMNVEV come from the germline V gene (reference sequence). This CDR3 is 14 amino acids long. The chain's CDR3 is CASSLGVRAYGQYF. CDR3 DNA sequence: TGTGCCAGCAGTTTGGGGGTTAGGGCCTACGGGCAGTACTTC.

Comment on this clonotype: Since a much larger clone is just one base distant, this may be a read error. The chain couples TRBV6-5 to TRBJ2-2; 8 nucleotides align to TRBD1. The germline CDR1 and CDR2 sequences are MNHEY and SVGAGI. V dropped 0 bases and J dropped 4; count of bases not matched to a gene: 10. This CDR3 has 18 amino acids. CDR3 DNA: TGTGCCAGCAGTTACTCCAAGCTGGACAGGGTCTCCACCGGGGAGCTGTTTTTT. It yields the protein CASSYSKLDRVSTGELFF.

The chain is built from TRBV19 and TRBJ1-2; no definite D call. The V gene lost 4 bases and the J gene lost 8 bases, with 8 bases spanning the gap. Germline-derived CDR1 and CDR2 are LNHDA and SQIVND (reference sequence). This CDR3 spans 11 amino acids. The CDR3 sequence is CASSTAPGYTF. CDR3 nucleotides: TGTGCCAGTAGTACCGCTCCAGGCTACACCTTC.

As concerns this clonotype: Because it lacks the conserved phenylalanine or tryptophan at the end, this CDR3 is likely a read error. This chain joins TRBV29-1 and TRBJ2-2; 8 nucleotides align to TRBD1. The germline gives CDR1 SQVTM, CDR2 ANQGSEA. This CDR3 is 17 amino acids long. The CDR3, as DNA: TGCAGCGTTGGGCCCCCTGTAACAGGGGGAAACACCTGGGAGCTGTTTCTT. Its protein is CSVGPPVTGGNTWELFL.

Turning to this clonotype: This could be a read error, since a much larger clone is one nucleotide away. The rearrangement joins TRBV4-1 to TRBJ2-1; D call uncertain. Trimming shortened V by 5 bases and J by 4 bases, and 15 bases separated the two germline ends. The CDR3 is 15 amino acids. Germline V lookup: CDR1 MGHRA, CDR2 YSYEKL. This CDR3 reads CASSKIKDGYNEQFF. The CDR3 DNA sequence: TGCGCCAGCAGCAAAATCAAAGACGGATACAATGAGCAGTTCTTC.

For this clonotype: A much more abundant neighbour one base away suggests this may be a read error. Since the CDR3 does not end with the conserved phenylalanine or tryptophan, this likely comes from a read error. The rearrangement uses TRBV7-2 and TRBJ2-7; 11 bases are shared with TRBD1. The CDR3 contains 16 residues. The V gene end was trimmed by 5 bases and the J gene end by 3 bases; junction bases not matched to a gene: 9. The germline CDR1 and CDR2 sequences are SGHTA and FQGNSA. The CDR3 protein is CASSLQSGTGGYEQYL. The CDR3 coding sequence is TGTGCCAGCAGCCTACAATCCGGGACAGGGGGCTACGAGCAGTACCTC.

A remark on this clonotype: Being one base from a much bigger clone, this may be a read error. V is TRBV27 and J is TRBJ2-7; D gene ambiguous. This CDR3 is built from 14 residues. From germline, CDR1 is MNHEY and CDR2 SMNVEV (reference sequence). The CDR3 here is CTSSFGDGAYEQYF. In DNA form, the CDR3 reads TGTACCAGCAGTTTCGGAGACGGAGCCTACGAGCAGTACTTC.

As for this clonotype: Sequence at one end of the junction differs from germline and may be a read error. The chain uses TRBV15 and TRBJ2-3, with a possible D match to TRBD2 (6 bases). This CDR3 region has 14 residues. The germline gives CDR1 LNHNV, CDR2 YYDKDF (reference sequence). CDR3 loop: CVTSRGGSLNTQYF. The CDR3, as DNA: TGTGTCACCAGCCGAGGAGGGAGTTTGAATACGCAGTATTTT.

The rearrangement links TRBV3-1 to TRBJ2-7, with D maybe TRBD2 (6 bases). CDR1 is LGHDT and CDR2 is YNNKEL in the germline V gene (reference sequence). This CDR3 contains 15 residues. V was pared by 5 bases and J by 6 bases, with 20 bases between. In DNA, the CDR3 is TGTGCCAGCAGCTCCCCTAGCGTGAGCCCTTCCGAGCAGTACTTC. It yields the protein CASSSPSVSPSEQYF.

Many counts were recorded for this clonotype. The chain is built from TRBV7-9 and TRBJ1-1; no clear D. This CDR3 has 14 amino acids. The V end lost 5 bases, the J end lost 1 base, and 11 bases lay between the germline ends. Germline CDR1 SEHNR, CDR2 FQNEAQ (reference sequence). Here the CDR3 DNA reads TGTGCCAGCAGCCTCTTAACAGCGAACACTGAAGCTTTCTTT. This codes for CASSLLTANTEAFF.

Remarks on this clonotype: An end of the junction differs from the germline gene, which may be a read error. CDR3 sequence (DNA): TGTGCCAGCAGCTTAACCGGCGGAAGCTCCCACAATGAGCAGTTCTTC. Its protein is CASSLTGGSSHNEQFF. V usage is TRBV7-3 and J usage is TRBJ2-1; no reliable D call. The length of the CDR3 is 16 residues. Germline CDR1 is SGHTA and CDR2 is FQGTGA.

About this clonotype itself: A much more abundant neighbour one base away suggests this may be a read error. The rearrangement joins TRBV7-2 to TRBJ1-2; TRBD1 might be the D (6 bases). Trimming shortened V by 5 bases and J by 12 bases, and 16 bases separated the two germline ends. Germline assignment: CDR1 SGHTA and CDR2 FQGNSA. The CDR3 contains 12 residues. CDR3 in DNA: TGTGCCAGCAGCACGGACAGTTCCCGCCACACCTTC. As protein: CASSTDSSRHTF.

This clonotype was counted ten times or more. This chain links TRBV6-1 with TRBJ1-2; D not certain. V dropped 5 bases and J dropped 5 bases, with 12 bases sitting between them. Germline values: CDR1 MNHNS, CDR2 SASEGT. This CDR3 spans 13 amino acids. The CDR3 DNA is TGTGCCAGCAGTCAAGACTCCTTTTATGGCTACACCTTC. Encoded protein: CASSQDSFYGYTF.

With regard to this clonotype: This could be a read error, since a much larger clone is one nucleotide away. The chain couples TRBV10-3 to TRBJ2-5; D is unclear. The germline gives CDR1 ENHRY, CDR2 SYGVKD. V lost 2 bases, J lost 3 bases, and 22 bases lay in between. The CDR3 runs to 18 residues. The CDR3 sequence is CAISEPKPHVSSKETQYF. The CDR3 nucleotides read TGTGCCATCAGTGAGCCGAAGCCCCACGTGAGTAGTAAAGAGACCCAGTACTTC.

This clonotype was counted between two and nine times. A much more abundant neighbour one base away suggests this may be a read error. The chain is built from TRBV7-2 and TRBJ1-2; D gene uncertain. Germline V gene data show CDR1 as SGHTA and CDR2 as FQGNSA. The CDR3 runs to 13 residues. The CDR3 nucleotides read TGTGCCAGCGGCTTGGAGGGCGCTTATGGCTACACCTTC. This encodes CASGLEGAYGYTF.

This clonotype was found many times. The V call is TRBV20-1, the J call TRBJ2-1, with a possible D match to TRBD2 (6 bases). V was trimmed by 6 bases and J by 2 bases, leaving 17 bases between them. Looked up from germline, CDR1 is DFQATT and CDR2 is SNEGSKA (reference sequence). The CDR3 is 15 amino acids. The CDR3 spells CSADGGPLAYNEQFF. The CDR3, as DNA: TGCAGTGCGGACGGAGGGCCCCTCGCCTACAATGAGCAGTTCTTC.

With respect to this clonotype: This may stem from a read error, because a much larger clone lies one nucleotide away. The genes are TRBV12-3 or TRBV12-4 and TRBJ1-2; D is ambiguous. The CDR3 has 14 amino acids. V shed 3 bases and J shed 5 bases, with 13 bases lying between them. The CDR3 nucleotides read TGTGCCAGCAGTTTGTATGGGTTTTGGTATGGCTACACCTTC. Residues: CASSLYGFWYGYTF.

This chain links TRBV27 with TRBJ1-2; D unresolved. The V end was cut by 3 bases, the J end by 4 bases, with 18 bases between. The CDR3 extends over 16 amino acids. Germline lookup yields CDR1 MNHEY and CDR2 SMNVEV (reference sequence). The CDR3 sequence is CASSFQEGEVSYGYTF. The CDR3 nucleotides read TGTGCCAGCAGTTTCCAGGAAGGAGAGGTTAGCTATGGCTACACCTTC.

This clonotype was counted ten times or more. The CDR3 sequence: CSARGQADQPQHF. CDR3 bases: TGCAGTGCACGGGGACAGGCGGATCAGCCCCAGCATTTT. The V gene is TRBV20-1, the J gene TRBJ1-5; 8 positions match TRBD1. Germline trimming cut 6 bases from V and 5 bases from J; bases unmatched to any gene: 6. Germline lookup yields CDR1 DFQATT and CDR2 SNEGSKA (reference sequence). This CDR3 has 13 amino acids.

The rearrangement uses TRBV7-9 and TRBJ2-1; D gene unclear. Germline CDR1 reads SEHNR; CDR2 reads FQNEAQ (reference sequence). V was pared by 6 bases and J by 2 bases, with 17 bases between. This CDR3 comprises 16 residues. The CDR3 is CASSPIAGLTYNEQFF. The CDR3 nucleotides read TGTGCCAGCAGTCCCATCGCAGGCCTAACCTACAATGAGCAGTTCTTC.

This clonotype was picked up many times. The genes are TRBV28 and TRBJ2-5, with D tentatively TRBD1 (6 bases). Deletions cut 5 bases from V and 1 base from J, with 14 bases between. This CDR3 region has 15 residues. Germline-derived CDR1 and CDR2 are MDHEN and SYDVKM. The CDR3, as DNA: TGTGCCAGCAGTCAGGCGACAGGAACCCAAGAGACCCAGTACTTC. Amino acids: CASSQATGTQETQYF.

This clonotype was observed many times. The V gene is TRBV6-1, the J gene TRBJ2-7; the D call may be TRBD1 or TRBD2 (5 bases each). Trimming shortened V by 5 bases and J by 0 bases, and 17 bases separated the two germline ends. The CDR3 consists of 16 residues. Germline lookup yields CDR1 MNHNS and CDR2 SASEGT. CDR3 sequence reads: CASSLNPGLISYEQYF. The CDR3 nucleotides read TGTGCCAGCAGTCTCAACCCGGGGCTCATCTCCTACGAGCAGTACTTC.

The V call is TRBV4-1, the J call TRBJ2-6; no clear D gene. The germline V and J ends were trimmed by 0 bases and 1 base, with 16 bases remaining between them. This CDR3 spans 19 amino acids. CDR1 is MGHRA, CDR2 YSYEKL, per germline. This CDR3 reads CASSQDNNPIMSGANVLTF. The DNA for the CDR3 is TGCGCCAGCAGCCAAGATAACAATCCTATCATGTCTGGGGCCAACGTCCTGACTTTC.

V usage is TRBV12-3 or TRBV12-4 and J usage is TRBJ2-7; D not resolved. The CDR3 consists of 16 residues. V lost 2 bases to trimming and J lost 2 bases, with 16 bases between them. The CDR3 protein is CASSLIGPLNTYEQYF. CDR3 bases: TGTGCCAGCAGTTTAATCGGTCCCCTCAACACCTACGAGCAGTACTTC.

This clonotype was seen a few times. The rearrangement links TRBV3-1 to TRBJ1-5, with D maybe TRBD1 (5 bases). The CDR3 is 15 amino acids. Trimming removed 1 base at V and 5 bases at J, with 12 bases between. The germline gives CDR1 LGHDT, CDR2 YNNKEL (reference sequence). CDR3 protein: CASSQGSGRDQPQHF. In nucleotides, the CDR3 is TGTGCCAGCAGCCAAGGGTCAGGGAGGGATCAGCCCCAGCATTTT.

This clonotype was found many times. This chain connects TRBV20-1 to TRBJ1-2; a possible D gene is TRBD1 (6 bases). V was pared by 1 base and J by 8 bases, with 14 bases between. From germline, CDR1 is DFQATT and CDR2 SNEGSKA (reference sequence). This CDR3 contains 13 residues. The CDR3 is CSARAWGAEGYTF. CDR3 DNA: TGCAGTGCTAGAGCTTGGGGGGCGGAGGGCTACACCTTC.

Note on this clonotype: Because the CDR3 is missing its conserved closing phenylalanine or tryptophan, this is likely a read error. Because the CDR3's place on the DNA is in doubt, the DNA is left out and the CDR3 is given as listed by TCRdb. The rearrangement uses TRBV6-5 and TRBJ2-7. Both ends counted, the CDR3 spans 12 residues. Germline CDR1 and CDR2: MNHEY and SVGAGI. The CDR3 region is CASSWKVYERYL.

In the case of this clonotype: One junction end disagrees with the germline gene, perhaps due to a read error. The chain is built from TRBV28 and TRBJ2-3; TRBD2 matches at 8 bases. In germline, CDR1 is MDHEN, CDR2 SYDVKM. The CDR3 has 16 residues. The CDR3 spells CACSFLAGGTKDTQYF. CDR3 bases: TGTGCCTGCAGTTTCCTTGCGGGAGGCACAAAGGATACGCAGTATTTT.

This clonotype was found a few times. The chain uses TRBV7-3 and TRBJ1-1, with TRBD1 matching over 8 bases. The trim removed 2 bases at V and 2 bases at J, leaving 4 bases unmatched. The CDR3 totals 15 residues. CDR1 SGHTA and CDR2 FQGTGA come from the germline V gene. CDR3 loop: CASSLGQGANTEAFF. In nucleotides, the CDR3 is TGTGCCAGCAGCTTAGGGCAGGGGGCAAACACTGAAGCTTTCTTT.